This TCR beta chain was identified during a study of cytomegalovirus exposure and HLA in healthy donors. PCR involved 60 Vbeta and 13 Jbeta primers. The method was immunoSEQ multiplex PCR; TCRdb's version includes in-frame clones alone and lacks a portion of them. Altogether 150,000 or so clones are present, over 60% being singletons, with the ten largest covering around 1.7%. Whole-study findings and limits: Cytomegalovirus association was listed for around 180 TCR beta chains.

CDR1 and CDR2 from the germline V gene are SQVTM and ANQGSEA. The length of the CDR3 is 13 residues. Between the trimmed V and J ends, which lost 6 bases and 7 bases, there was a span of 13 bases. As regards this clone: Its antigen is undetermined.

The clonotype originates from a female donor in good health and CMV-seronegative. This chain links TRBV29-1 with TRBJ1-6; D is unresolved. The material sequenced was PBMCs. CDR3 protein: CSVQDGINSPLHF. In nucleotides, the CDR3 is TGCAGCGTGCAAGACGGGATCAATTCACCCCTCCACTTT.